This T cell receptor beta chain was identified during a study of graft-versus-host responses after intestinal transplantation. For the study at large: The study gave all recipients anti-thymocyte globulin induction, then tacrolimus and steroids for 2 to 3 years.

V shed 1 base and J shed 5 bases, with 8 bases lying between them. The CDR3 loop spans 13 amino acids. The germline V gene has CDR1 PRHDT and CDR2 FYEKMQ (reference sequence). This clone was seen a single time. The antigen is not known. Some clones are missing from TCRdb's copy, which holds only in-frame ones; the method was immunoSEQ multiplex PCR. The repertoire consists of around 40,000 clones, with roughly 95% occurring once and the leading ten covering less than 0.65%. V and J are TRBV13 and TRBJ1-1; TRBD1 is a possible D gene (5 bases). Sequencing was performed on unstimulated CD8+ T cells sorted from spleen or lymph node cells, taken before transplant. This receptor was identified in a human donor who was the organ donor for an intestinal transplant. CDR3 coding DNA: TGTGCCAGCAGCTTAGATTGGGGGACTGAAGCTTTCTTT. Its translation: CASSLDWGTEAFF.